This entry lists 20 T cell receptor beta chains sequenced from one sample in a study of cytomegalovirus exposure and HLA in healthy donors (dated 2017 in TCRdb). To prepare the library, the immunoSEQ multiplex PCR assay was applied. The multiplex PCR relied on a mix of 60 forward primers for TCR Vbeta segments and 13 reverse primers for TCR Jbeta segments. TCRdb's version of the immuneACCESS table is confined to in-frame rearrangements and falls short of the full clone set. An unresolved V gene accounts for under half of the shortfall where checked; the remainder is of unknown origin. The sample data list under 55,000 clones, and approximately 70% of these were observed just once. The ten largest account for about 9.1% of the sample. The specimen sequenced was PBMCs. These receptor sequences come from a woman between 50 and 59 years old in good health and CMV-seronegative.

The CDR3 region has the DNA TGTGCCAGCACCGGGGAATCCAAAAACATTCAGTACTTC. It yields the protein CASTGESKNIQYF. This chain uses TRBV2 with TRBJ2-4; TRBD2 might be the D (5 bases). The CDR3 contains 13 residues. Deletions cut 7 bases from V and 2 bases from J, with 9 bases between. In germline, CDR1 is SNHLY, CDR2 FYNNEI. The full variable domain, completed using reference TRBV2 and TRBJ2-4, is EPEVTQTPSHQVTQMGQEVILRCVPISNHLYFYWYRQILGQKVEFLVSFYNNEISEKSEIFDDQFSVERPDGSNFTLKIRSTKLEDSAMYFCASTGESKNIQYFGAGTRLSVL.

The gene calls are TRBV4-2 and TRBJ1-4; 9 nucleotides match TRBD1. The CDR3 loop spans 16 amino acids. From germline, CDR1 is LGHNA and CDR2 YNFKEQ. With V trimmed by 0 bases and J by 5 bases, 4 bases remained unmatched. CDR3 amino acids: CASSQDIGQGNEKLFF. CDR3 nucleotides: TGTGCCAGCAGCCAAGATATTGGACAGGGGAATGAAAAACTGTTTTTT.

This clone was counted a few times. In nucleotides, the CDR3 is TGTGCCAGCAGCCCGGGCGGGGTCCCTGGCACCATATATTTT. This sequence encodes CASSPGGVPGTIYF. The gene calls are TRBV6-1 and TRBJ1-3; D remains ambiguous. The length of the CDR3 is 14 residues. Looked up from germline, CDR1 is MNHNS and CDR2 is SASEGT. V was shortened by 6 bases and J by 9 bases, with 18 bases between the two germline ends.

This chain connects TRBV11-2 to TRBJ1-3; unclear D gene. The CDR3 sequence is 14 residues long. CDR1 is SGHAT, CDR2 FQNNGV, per germline. Trimming left V 6 bases short and J 3 bases short, with 12 bases between. In DNA, the CDR3 is TGTGCCAGCAGGGAGGCGCGTTATGGAAACACCATATATTTT. It encodes CASREARYGNTIYF.

This clone has a handful of counts. This rearrangement joins TRBV19 to TRBJ1-5; D is uncertain. CDR1 and CDR2 (germline): LNHDA, SQIVND (reference sequence). Trimming left V 5 bases short and J 1 base short, with 6 bases between. The CDR3 totals 13 residues. CDR3 bases: TGTGCCAGTAGTCAATCCAGCAATCAGCCCCAGCATTTT. Translation gives CASSQSSNQPQHF.

V usage is TRBV4-1 and J usage is TRBJ2-3, with D possibly TRBD1 on 5 matching bases. The CDR3 runs to 14 residues. Germline V gene data show CDR1 as MGHRA and CDR2 as YSYEKL. Trimming shortened V by 5 bases and J by 4 bases, and 13 bases separated the two germline ends. The CDR3 spells CASSFQGFADTQYF. The CDR3 bases are TGCGCCAGCAGCTTTCAGGGCTTTGCAGATACGCAGTATTTT.

The V call is TRBV28, the J call TRBJ2-7; 8 bases match TRBD1. Germline CDR1 and CDR2: MDHEN and SYDVKM. The V and J ends lost 10 bases and 0 bases, in that order; junction bases with no gene match: 5. CDR3 size: 13 residues. The CDR3 spells CATEDRVSYEQYF. The CDR3, as DNA: TGTGCCACGGAGGACAGGGTCTCCTACGAGCAGTACTTC.

This sequence joins TRBV7-8 and TRBJ2-5, with D possibly being TRBD1 (6 bases). The CDR3 spans 14 residues. Germline V gene lookup returns CDR1 SGHVS and CDR2 FQNEAQ. V dropped 1 base and J dropped 2 bases, with 8 bases sitting between them. CDR3 protein: CASSLGTDQETQYF. In DNA, the CDR3 is TGTGCCAGCAGCTTAGGGACAGATCAAGAGACCCAGTACTTC. The variable domain in full, with the rest retrieved from reference TRBV7-8 and TRBJ2-5, is GAGVSQSPRYKVAKRGQDVALRCDPISGHVSLFWYQQALGQGPEFLTYFQNEAQLDKSGLPSDRFFAERPEGSVSTLKIQRTQQEDSAVYLCASSLGTDQETQYFGPGTRLLVL.

The chain uses TRBV7-2 and TRBJ2-7, with a weak D call TRBD1 (6 bases). Germline V gene lookup returns CDR1 SGHTA and CDR2 FQGNSA. This CDR3 is 14 amino acids long. V lost 0 bases, J lost 2 bases, and 8 bases lay in between. Here the CDR3 reads CASSLAGTTYEQYF. The CDR3, as DNA: TGTGCCAGCAGCTTAGCTGGGACAACCTACGAGCAGTACTTC.

The chain uses TRBV2 and TRBJ2-6; 9 bases agree with TRBD2. Germline trimming cut 5 bases from V and 0 bases from J; bases unmatched to any gene: 8. Per germline, CDR1 SNHLY and CDR2 FYNNEI. The CDR3 is 18 residues long. The CDR3 region has the DNA TGTGCCAGCAGTCCTGAGCGGGGGGTCTTCTCTGGGGCCAACGTCCTGACTTTC. As protein: CASSPERGVFSGANVLTF.

Only a few counts were recorded for this clone. Since the CDR3 does not end with the conserved phenylalanine or tryptophan, this likely comes from a read error. V is TRBV5-1 and J is TRBJ1-5; D is undetermined. This CDR3 comprises 15 residues. Germline CDR1 is SGHRS and CDR2 is YFSETQ. V lost 0 bases to trimming and J lost 0 bases, with 7 bases between them. The CDR3 DNA is TGCGCCAGCAGCTTGGAGAGGGATAGCAATCAGCCCCAGCATGTT. This sequence encodes CASSLERDSNQPQHV.

The rearrangement joins TRBV2 to TRBJ1-4, with TRBD1 matching 8 bases. The CDR3 is 15 amino acids. The V gene's germline CDR1 is SNHLY and CDR2 FYNNEI. V shed 4 bases and J 6 bases; nucleotides not matched to a gene: 7. Here the CDR3 reads CASSGRTGSDEKLFF. In nucleotides, the CDR3 is TGTGCCAGCAGTGGGCGGACAGGGTCGGATGAAAAACTGTTTTTT.

This chain uses TRBV4-2 with TRBJ2-3, with 9 bases that match TRBD2. Germline-derived CDR1 and CDR2 are LGHNA and YNFKEQ. V lost 1 base, J lost 8 bases, and 7 bases stayed unmatched. The CDR3 consists of 15 residues. The CDR3 sequence: CASSQGEREEVTQYF. CDR3 nucleotide sequence: TGTGCCAGCAGCCAAGGGGAGCGGGAGGAGGTTACGCAGTATTTT.

V is TRBV7-8 and J is TRBJ2-7; 7 bases align to TRBD1. The germline V gene encodes CDR1 SGHVS and CDR2 FQNEAQ. CDR3 length: 14 amino acids. The J segment lost 1 base and the V segment lost 5 bases, leaving 5 bases of the junction unmatched. The CDR3 protein is CASSPRDSSYEQYF. CDR3 DNA: TGTGCCAGCAGCCCTCGGGACAGTTCCTACGAGCAGTACTTC.

Turning to this clone: At the DNA level, this CDR3 is encoded by other sequences in the same sample as well. The J gene is TRBJ1-1, the V gene TRBV18; D is undetermined. Trimming cost V 6 bases and J 1 base, with 15 bases left between them. The CDR3 has 15 amino acids. CDR1 KGHSH and CDR2 LQKENI come from the germline V gene. The CDR3 region has the DNA TGTGCCAGCTCGCCCTCCACAGAAAAGAACACTGAAGCTTTCTTT. It encodes CASSPSTEKNTEAFF.

The chain uses TRBV7-6 and TRBJ2-1, with 11 positions matching TRBD1. From germline, CDR1 is SGHVS and CDR2 FNYEAQ. This CDR3 is 16 amino acids long. Trimming cost V 8 bases and J 5 bases; bases outside gene matches: 11. This CDR3 reads CASPERGQGAHNEQFF. Written as DNA, the CDR3 is TGTGCCAGCCCCGAACGAGGACAGGGGGCCCACAATGAGCAGTTCTTC.

The chain couples TRBV27 to TRBJ2-7; D may be TRBD1 (6 bases). Trimming took 5 bases from V and 4 from J, leaving 9 bases between them. There are 12 residues in the CDR3. CDR1 and CDR2 from the germline V gene are MNHEY and SMNVEV (reference sequence). CDR3 loop: CASSGGGYEQYF. CDR3 in DNA: TGTGCCAGCAGTGGGGGCGGATACGAGCAGTACTTC.

Only one count was recorded for this clone. V and J are TRBV7-8 and TRBJ1-6; weak D call: TRBD1 (6 bases). The germline gives CDR1 SGHVS, CDR2 FQNEAQ. V was cut by 5 bases and J by 5 bases, with 19 bases left in between. CDR3 length equals 17 residues. The CDR3: CASSAFRGRLNNSPLHF. Here the CDR3 DNA reads TGTGCCAGCAGCGCTTTCAGGGGCCGTCTTAATAATTCACCCCTCCACTTT.

The V gene is TRBV29-1, the J gene TRBJ2-7; maybe TRBD1 (5 bases). CDR3 length: 14 amino acids. Germline loops: CDR1 SQVTM, CDR2 ANQGSEA. The V end lost 4 bases, the J end lost 6 bases, and 19 bases lay between the germline ends. The CDR3 region has the DNA TGCAGCGTTGGCCCCGGCGGTCAGGGCCTCGAGCAGTACTTC. Encoded protein: CSVGPGGQGLEQYF.

The chain carries TRBV7-4 and TRBJ2-7; tentatively, D is TRBD1 (5 bases). V was pared by 3 bases and J by 0 bases, with 15 bases between. The germline CDR1 and CDR2 sequences are SGHVT and SQSDAQ. CDR3 length: 16 amino acids. The CDR3 sequence is CASSFSPQGPSYEQYF. CDR3 DNA: TGTGCCAGCAGCTTTTCCCCCCAGGGCCCCTCCTACGAGCAGTACTTC.